This TCR beta chain emerged from a study of blood T cell repertoires in COVID-19. Study processing details: Scientists estimated how many nucleated cells there were by amplifying reference gene primers. Here immunoSEQ multiplex PCR was the method, and the copy in TCRdb shows in-frame clones only, minus some. The D gene and trimming were derived from the DNA, and the V and J assignments and clone size from that table. The profile shows approximately 220,000 clones, approximately 83% of them singletons. Donors were grouped by their self-reported clinical history. The CDR3 spans 16 residues. V lost 1 base to trimming and J lost 3 bases, with 12 bases between them. From germline, CDR1 is KGHSH and CDR2 LQKENI.

The sequenced sample consisted of PBMCs or T cells enriched from blood (not recorded which). This clonotype was obtained from a woman aged 50 to 65 who had been exposed to COVID-19. The rearrangement links TRBV18 to TRBJ2-2; perhaps TRBD1 as D (6 bases). CDR3 DNA sequence: TGTGCCAGCTCACCACTTCCAGGGGCCTACACCGGGGAGCTGTTTTTT. Encoded protein: CASSPLPGAYTGELFF.